The 19 T cell receptor beta chains below come from one sample, sequenced in a study of blood T cell repertoires in COVID-19. Profiled with immunoSEQ multiplex PCR; TCRdb holds only in-frame clones, not every one. The sample records under 200,000 clones, roughly 90% being singletons. Sequenced sample: peripheral blood. The source of these receptors is a man in his forties or fifties with acute or convalescent COVID-19.

This clone showed up just a few times. V is TRBV28 and J is TRBJ2-7; 7 bases agree with TRBD1. The CDR3 is made up of 15 amino acids. Germline V gene sequence: CDR1 MDHEN, CDR2 SYDVKM. Unmatched junction bases numbered 10, after V lost 5 bases and J lost 3 bases. DNA of the CDR3: TGTGCCAGCAGTACTCGGAAGAGACAGGGCTACGAGCAGTACGTC. It codes for CASSTRKRQGYEQYV.

The chain uses TRBV10-3 and TRBJ1-3; 7 nucleotides line up with TRBD1. The CDR3 covers 15 residues. J lost 2 bases, V lost 8 bases, and 9 bases had no gene match. Germline CDR1 is ENHRY and CDR2 is SYGVKD. The CDR3 nucleotides read TGTGCCATCTTAGACAGGGAGGCACCTGGAAACACCATATATTTT. Encoded protein: CAILDREAPGNTIYF.

This chain joins TRBV10-3 and TRBJ1-1; D gene unclear. CDR1 ENHRY and CDR2 SYGVKD come from the germline V gene. The CDR3 extends over 13 amino acids. V was trimmed by 11 bases and J by 3 bases, leaving 16 bases between them. CDR3 sequence (DNA): TGTGCCGTAAAGCGGACGTTGGACACTGAAGCTTTCTTT. This translates into CAVKRTLDTEAFF.

The chain couples TRBV23-1 to TRBJ2-3, with TRBD1 matching 9 bases. TRBV23-1 is reported as an ORF; its role is uncertain. Trimming took 4 bases from V and 4 from J; bases not matched to a gene: 12. This CDR3 is 17 amino acids long. In nucleotides, the CDR3 is TGCGCCAGCAGTCTCTTTGAGGGACAGGGAAGCCCAGATACGCAGTATTTT. Translated, it gives CASSLFEGQGSPDTQYF.

The rearrangement links TRBV7-2 to TRBJ2-1, with D maybe TRBD1 (6 bases). CDR1 SGHTA and CDR2 FQGNSA come from the germline V gene. This CDR3 region has 17 residues. The germline V and J ends were trimmed by 1 base and 2 bases, with 15 bases remaining between them. The CDR3 sequence: CASSLGVRTAPYNEQFF. The CDR3 region has the DNA TGTGCCAGCAGCTTAGGGGTTCGGACAGCACCCTACAATGAGCAGTTCTTC.

The chain links TRBV10-3 to TRBJ1-2, with 7 bases fitting TRBD1. The germline CDR1 and CDR2 sequences are ENHRY and SYGVKD. CDR3 size: 15 residues. The V gene end was trimmed by 4 bases and the J gene end by 0 bases; junction bases not matched to a gene: 5. The DNA for the CDR3 is TGTGCCATCAGTGGGGGGACAGTCTCTAACTATGGCTACACCTTC. Encoded protein: CAISGGTVSNYGYTF.

A single count supports this clone. The CDR3 loop reads CASSLARTVYEQYV. CDR3 bases: TGTGCCAGCAGCTTAGCTAGGACAGTCTACGAGCAGTACGTC. The chain is built from TRBV11-3 and TRBJ2-7, with D possibly TRBD1 on 6 matching bases. The length of the CDR3 is 14 residues. Germline V gene data show CDR1 as SGHNT and CDR2 as YENEEA. V was shortened by 1 base and J by 3 bases, with 10 bases between the two germline ends.

The chain uses TRBV12-5 and TRBJ2-1; the D gene is possibly TRBD2 (5 bases). The germline V gene encodes CDR1 LGHNT and CDR2 FRNRAP. CDR3 length: 13 amino acids. V lost 6 bases to trimming and J lost 0 bases, with 6 bases between them. DNA for the CDR3: TGTGCTAGTGGGAGCGGCTCCTACAATGAGCAGTTCTTC. Translating gives CASGSGSYNEQFF.

The rearrangement uses TRBV27 and TRBJ1-2, with a tentative D call TRBD1 (5 bases). The germline V gene encodes CDR1 MNHEY and CDR2 SMNVEV (reference sequence). V was trimmed by 2 bases and J by 4 bases, leaving 11 bases between them. The CDR3 sequence is 14 residues long. The CDR3 is CASSLRGMGYGYTF. The CDR3 DNA sequence: TGTGCCAGCAGTTTACGGGGGATGGGCTATGGCTACACCTTC.

The CDR3 loop reads CAISDREDSPLHF. The CDR3 DNA follows: TGTGCCATCAGTGACAGAGAGGATTCACCCCTCCACTTT. The chain joins TRBV10-3 to TRBJ1-6, with D hard to call. The CDR3 runs 13 residues. In germline, CDR1 is ENHRY, CDR2 SYGVKD. Trimming cost V 3 bases and J 8 bases, with 8 bases left between them.

This chain uses TRBV27 with TRBJ2-7; 9 nucleotides match TRBD2. CDR1 and CDR2 from the germline V gene are MNHEY and SMNVEV (reference sequence). The CDR3 is made up of 14 amino acids. J was trimmed by 3 bases and V by 6 bases; bases with no gene match: 6. CDR3 coding DNA: TGTGCCAGCAGAGGACTAGCGCCCCTCTACGAGCAGTACTTC. Protein product: CASRGLAPLYEQYF.

The V gene is TRBV11-3, the J gene TRBJ1-3, with no clear D. Trimming shortened V by 3 bases and J by 9 bases, and 6 bases separated the two germline ends. The CDR3 runs 11 residues. Germline CDR1 SGHNT, CDR2 YENEEA. This chain's CDR3 is CASSFLSTIYF. In nucleotides, the CDR3 is TGTGCCAGCAGCTTTCTCTCCACCATATATTTT.

V gene TRBV29-1 combines with J gene TRBJ1-1; no clear D. Germline V gene lookup returns CDR1 SQVTM and CDR2 ANQGSEA. The CDR3 length is 14 residues. Trimming removed 3 bases from V and 0 bases from J, with 11 bases in between. DNA of the CDR3: TGCAGCGTTGAGGAGACGGGAGTGAACACTGAAGCTTTCTTT. Amino acid sequence: CSVEETGVNTEAFF.

This clone showed up just once. The chain uses TRBV21-1 and TRBJ1-5; the DNA was not used to check the table's D call, TRBD1. TRBV21-1 is tagged as a pseudogene. This CDR3 has 18 amino acids. The CDR3 sequence is CASSKEGGQGYSNQPQHF. CDR3 coding DNA: TGTGCCAGCAGCAAAGAAGGGGGACAGGGTTATAGCAATCAGCCCCAGCATTTT.

The chain is built from TRBV5-6 and TRBJ1-1; TRBD1 matches at 8 bases. V was pared by 2 bases and J by 0 bases, with 9 bases of the junction left unmatched. The CDR3 totals 17 residues. The germline V gene has CDR1 SGHDT and CDR2 YYEEEE. For the CDR3, the DNA is TGTGCCAGCAGCTTATTACAGGGGGGAGCCATGAACACTGAAGCTTTCTTT. Translating gives CASSLLQGGAMNTEAFF.

The CDR3 protein is CASETGTGYGYTF. CDR3 in DNA: TGTGCTAGTGAGACCGGGACAGGCTATGGCTACACCTTC. The chain carries TRBV12-5 and TRBJ1-2; 8 bases are shared with TRBD1. The J segment lost 4 bases and the V segment lost 7 bases, leaving 5 bases of the junction unmatched. Germline V gives CDR1 LGHNT, CDR2 FRNRAP. The CDR3 contains 13 residues.

V is TRBV28 and J is TRBJ1-2; 7 bases fit TRBD1. The length of the CDR3 is 14 residues. With V trimmed by 6 bases and J by 2 bases, 6 bases remained unmatched. CDR1 and CDR2 (germline): MDHEN, SYDVKM. The CDR3 protein is CASSTGTANYGYTF. The CDR3 nucleotides are TGTGCCAGCAGCACCGGGACAGCCAACTATGGCTACACCTTC.

The chain has TRBV15 and TRBJ1-2; D might be TRBD1 (5 bases). This CDR3 spans 13 amino acids. CDR1 and CDR2 (germline): LNHNV, YYDKDF (reference sequence). V was shortened by 3 bases and J by 3 bases, with 8 bases between the two germline ends. This CDR3 reads CATSRDTDYGYTF. CDR3 DNA: TGTGCCACCAGCAGGGACACTGACTATGGCTACACCTTC. Full variable domain (rest looked up from reference TRBV15 and TRBJ1-2): DAMVIQNPRYQVTQFGKPVTLSCSQTLNHNVMYWYQQKSSQAPKLLFHYYDKDFNNEADTPDNFQSRRPNTSFCFLDIRSPGLGDTAMYLCATSRDTDYGYTFGSGTRLTVV.

The chain couples TRBV3-1 (or the pseudogene TRBV3-2) to TRBJ1-1; tentative D call: TRBD1 (5 bases). The CDR3 is 12 amino acids. Trimming removed 5 bases at V and 11 bases at J, with 15 bases between. Germline assignment: CDR1 LGHDT and CDR2 YNNKEL (reference sequence). CDR3: CASSDTGESAFF. The CDR3 nucleotides are TGTGCCAGCAGCGACACGGGGGAATCGGCTTTCTTT.